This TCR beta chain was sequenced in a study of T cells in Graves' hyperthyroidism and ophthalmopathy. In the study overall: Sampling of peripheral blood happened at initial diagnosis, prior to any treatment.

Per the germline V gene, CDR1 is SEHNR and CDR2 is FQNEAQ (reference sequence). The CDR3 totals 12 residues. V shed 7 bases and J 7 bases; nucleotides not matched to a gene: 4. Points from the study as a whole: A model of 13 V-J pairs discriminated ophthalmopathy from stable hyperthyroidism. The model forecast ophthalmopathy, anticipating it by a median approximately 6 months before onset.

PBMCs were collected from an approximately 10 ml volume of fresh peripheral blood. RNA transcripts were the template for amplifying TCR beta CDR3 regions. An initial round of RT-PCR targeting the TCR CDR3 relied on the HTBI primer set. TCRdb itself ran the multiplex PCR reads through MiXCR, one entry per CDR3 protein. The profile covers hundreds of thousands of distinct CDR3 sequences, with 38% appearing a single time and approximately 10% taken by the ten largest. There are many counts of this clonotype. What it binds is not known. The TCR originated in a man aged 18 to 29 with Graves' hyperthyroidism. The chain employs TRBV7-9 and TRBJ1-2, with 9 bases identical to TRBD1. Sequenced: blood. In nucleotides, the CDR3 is TGTGCCAGCACACCGGACAGGGGTGGCTACACCTTC. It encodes CASTPDRGGYTF.